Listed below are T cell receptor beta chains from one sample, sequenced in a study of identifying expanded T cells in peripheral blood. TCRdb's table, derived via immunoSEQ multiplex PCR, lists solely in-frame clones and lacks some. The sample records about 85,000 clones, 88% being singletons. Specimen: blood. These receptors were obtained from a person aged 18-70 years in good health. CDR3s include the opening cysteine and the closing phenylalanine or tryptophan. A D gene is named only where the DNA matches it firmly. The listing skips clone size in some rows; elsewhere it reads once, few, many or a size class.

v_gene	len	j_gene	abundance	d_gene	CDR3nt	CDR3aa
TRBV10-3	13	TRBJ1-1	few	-	TGTGCCATCAGTGTGGGCTCCAACACTGAAGCTTTCTTT	CAISVGSNTEAFF
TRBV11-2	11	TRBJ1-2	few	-	TGTGCCAGCAGCTTAGGGGGTGGCTACACCTTC	CASSLGGGYTF
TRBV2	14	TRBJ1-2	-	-	TGTGCCAGCACGGCTGGTAGGGGGTTTTATGGCTACACCTTC	CASTAGRGFYGYTF
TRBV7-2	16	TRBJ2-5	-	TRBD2	TGTGCCAGCAGCTCCCTAGGGGGGGCTAGCGGGGAGACCCAGTACTTC	CASSSLGGASGETQYF
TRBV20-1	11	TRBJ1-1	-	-	TGCAGTGCTAGGTTAAACACTGAAGCTTTCTTT	CSARLNTEAFF
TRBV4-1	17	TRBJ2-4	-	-	TGCGCCAGCAGAGACGTCCTGGCCCCCAGGTCCAAAAACATTCAGTACTTC	CASRDVLAPRSKNIQYF
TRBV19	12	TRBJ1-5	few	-	TGTGCCAGTCGACAGGGCAATCAGCCCCAGCATTTT	CASRQGNQPQHF
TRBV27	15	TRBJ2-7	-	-	TGTGCCAGCAGTTTAGGGGCCTTTGGGGGCTACGAGCAGTACTTC	CASSLGAFGGYEQYF
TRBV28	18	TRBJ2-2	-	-	TGTGCCAGCAGTTCGGATGGATCAAAGACTAGTTACACCGGGGAGCTGTTTTTT	CASSSDGSKTSYTGELFF
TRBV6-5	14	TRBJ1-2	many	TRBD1	TGTGCCAGCAGTCCCCAAGGGGGCGGGAATGGCTACACCTTC	CASSPQGGGNGYTF
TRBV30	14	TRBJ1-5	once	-	TGTGCCTGGAGTAGGCTGACCGGGGGTCAGCCCCAGCATTTT	CAWSRLTGGQPQHF
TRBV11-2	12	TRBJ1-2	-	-	TGTGCCAGCAGCTTAGAAAGTATCGGCTACACCTTC	CASSLESIGYTF
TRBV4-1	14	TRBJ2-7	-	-	TGCGCCAGCAGCCAAGGACTGGGGGGCCGCGAGCAGTACTTC	CASSQGLGGREQYF